This TCR beta chain was captured by sequencing in a study of CD8+CD57+ T cells in acquired aplastic anemia. Study-level background: An average of 3.2 ug of DNA was obtained from sorted CD4+ and CD8+ cells.

Template material for TCR beta VDJ and CDR3 profiling consisted of genomic DNA. Each CDR3 protein is one row after TCRdb ran MiXCR on the reads. The table shows 210,000 or so distinct CDR3 sequences, with roughly 45% occurring only once. The germline V and J ends were trimmed by 3 bases and 3 bases, with 14 bases remaining between them. The length of the CDR3 is 15 residues. Germline V lookup: CDR1 MGHDK, CDR2 SYGVNS. The patients chosen for sequencing had shown expansion of CD8+CD57+ cells (detected by flow cytometry). The sequence derives from a human donor with aplastic anemia. The specimen sequenced was sorted CD4+, CD8+, or CD8+CD57+ T cells (not recorded which) from PBMCs. The rearrangement links TRBV25-1 to TRBJ1-1; TRBD1 might be the D (5 bases). Written as DNA, the CDR3 is TGTGCCAGCAGTGAGACGTCTGGGGGGGACACTGAAGCTTTCTTT. It yields the protein CASSETSGGDTEAFF.